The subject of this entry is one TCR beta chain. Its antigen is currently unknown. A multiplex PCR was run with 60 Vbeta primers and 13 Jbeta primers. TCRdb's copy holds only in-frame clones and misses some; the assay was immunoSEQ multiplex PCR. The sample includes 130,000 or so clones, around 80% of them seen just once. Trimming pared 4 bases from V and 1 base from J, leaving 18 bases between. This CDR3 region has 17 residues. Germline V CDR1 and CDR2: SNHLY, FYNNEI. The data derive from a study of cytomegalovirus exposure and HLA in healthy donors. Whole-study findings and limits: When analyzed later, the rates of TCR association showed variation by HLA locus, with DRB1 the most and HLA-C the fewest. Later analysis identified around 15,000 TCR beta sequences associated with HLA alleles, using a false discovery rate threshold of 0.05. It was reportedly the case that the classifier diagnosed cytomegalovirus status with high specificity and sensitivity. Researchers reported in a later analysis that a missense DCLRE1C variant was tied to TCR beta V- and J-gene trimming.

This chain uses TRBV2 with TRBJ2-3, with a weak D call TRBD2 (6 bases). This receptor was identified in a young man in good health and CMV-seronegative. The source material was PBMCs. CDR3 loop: CASSVAANRRGTDTQYF. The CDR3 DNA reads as TGTGCCAGCAGTGTAGCGGCCAACCGCCGGGGCACAGATACGCAGTATTTT.